This entry lists 32 T cell receptor beta chains sequenced from one sample in a study of shared T cell receptors in the human thymus. Repertoires were generated with immunoSEQ multiplex PCR, while TCRdb's copy carries only in-frame clones and drops some. The table shows about 610,000 clones, with approximately 90% occurring only once. The sample was also linked to a second study, of human thymus T cells.

Sequencing was carried out using thymocytes. These receptors all come from a boy in the first two years of life with a congenital heart defect.

The chain combines TRBV4-1 with TRBJ2-1; D is undetermined. Germline CDR1 MGHRA, CDR2 YSYEKL. This CDR3 is 13 amino acids long. Trimming cost V 4 bases and J 2 bases, with 6 bases left between them. The CDR3 bases are TGCGCCAGCAGCCTGCGGCCCTACAATGAGCAGTTCTTC. It yields the protein CASSLRPYNEQFF.

The chain uses TRBV15 and TRBJ1-1; tentative D call: TRBD1 (6 bases). V shed 3 bases and J shed 4 bases, with 15 bases lying between them. CDR3 size: 15 residues. Germline V CDR1 and CDR2: LNHNV, YYDKDF (reference sequence). The chain's CDR3 is CATSRGAGLGTEAFF. CDR3 coding DNA: TGTGCCACCAGCAGGGGGGCAGGGCTGGGCACTGAAGCTTTCTTT.

The table lists this clone with a few counts. The chain employs TRBV6-6 and TRBJ1-5; TRBD1 is a possible D gene (6 bases). Looked up from germline, CDR1 is MNHNY and CDR2 is SVGAGI (reference sequence). Trimming pared 6 bases from V and 6 bases from J, leaving 9 bases between. This CDR3 is built from 12 residues. CDR3 residues: CASSPGVQPQHF. In DNA, the CDR3 is TGTGCCAGCAGCCCAGGGGTTCAGCCCCAGCATTTT.

Worth noting for this clone: Within the sample, other DNA sequences also encode this same CDR3. This chain links TRBV6-1 with TRBJ2-3; 9 bases align to TRBD2. CDR1 and CDR2 (germline): MNHNS, SASEGT. V shed 3 bases, J shed 2 bases, and the junction held 3 bases outside the gene matches. This CDR3 region has 15 residues. The CDR3 loop is CASSETSGVTDTQYF. For the CDR3, the DNA is TGTGCCAGCAGTGAGACTAGCGGTGTCACAGATACGCAGTATTTT.

There are a few counts of this clone. This chain connects TRBV29-1 to TRBJ2-7; possible D gene TRBD1, 6 bases. CDR1 and CDR2 from the germline V gene are SQVTM and ANQGSEA. CDR3 length: 17 residues. Trimming took off 6 bases at V and 4 bases at J, with 28 bases between the two ends. CDR3 sequence reads: CSVRSHGTQGGVYEQYF. The CDR3 DNA reads TGCAGCGTCAGGAGCCACGGGACACAAGGGGGTGTTTACGAGCAGTACTTC.

This chain joins TRBV20-1 and TRBJ2-7; no definite D call. The CDR3 contains 11 residues. Germline CDR1 reads DFQATT; CDR2 reads SNEGSKA (reference sequence). Between the trimmed V and J ends, which lost 3 bases and 6 bases, there was a span of 9 bases. For the CDR3, the DNA is TGCAGTGCTAGTGAGGCGGTCGAGCAGTACTTC. Its translation is CSASEAVEQYF.

This clone showed up just once. The chain joins TRBV7-2 to TRBJ2-5; D remains unclear. Trimming took off 2 bases at V and 5 bases at J, with 18 bases between the two ends. Germline V CDR1 and CDR2: SGHTA, FQGNSA. CDR3 length equals 16 residues. The CDR3 DNA follows: TGTGCCAGCAGCTTAACCCCAGGCTTGCAAGGCGAGACCCAGTACTTC. This sequence encodes CASSLTPGLQGETQYF. The entire variable domain, with the rest obtained from reference TRBV7-2 and TRBJ2-5, is as follows: GAGVSQSPSNKVTEKGKDVELRCDPISGHTALYWYRQSLGQGLEFLIYFQGNSAPDKSGLPSDRFSAERTGGSVSTLTIQRTQQEDSAVYLCASSLTPGLQGETQYFGPGTRLLVL.

V usage is TRBV6-1 and J usage is TRBJ2-5; a weak D match, TRBD2 (6 bases). V lost 6 bases to trimming and J lost 4 bases, with 9 bases between them. This CDR3 spans 12 amino acids. CDR1 MNHNS and CDR2 SASEGT come from the germline V gene. This CDR3 is CASSPAGETQYF. CDR3 nucleotide sequence: TGTGCCAGCAGCCCAGCGGGAGAGACCCAGTACTTC.

V usage is TRBV10-1 and J usage is TRBJ2-2; 9 positions match TRBD1. Germline loops: CDR1 WNHNN, CDR2 SYGVQD (reference sequence). The CDR3 length is 14 residues. V dropped 3 bases and J dropped 5; count of bases not matched to a gene: 1. The CDR3, as DNA: TGCGCCAGCAGTGATGACAGGGGGACCGGGGAGCTGTTTTTT. It is translated as CASSDDRGTGELFF.

The chain employs TRBV2 and TRBJ1-2, with D perhaps TRBD1 (5 bases). The CDR3 length is 15 residues. Germline V lookup: CDR1 SNHLY, CDR2 FYNNEI. V lost 3 bases and J lost 5, with 16 bases in between. In DNA form, the CDR3 reads TGTGCCAGCAGTGATCGGTTCGGGGGTTCATATGGCTACACCTTC. Protein sequence: CASSDRFGGSYGYTF.

The gene calls are TRBV27 and TRBJ2-5; 11 bases match TRBD2. The germline V gene encodes CDR1 MNHEY and CDR2 SMNVEV (reference sequence). V dropped 3 bases and J dropped 3; count of bases not matched to a gene: 3. This CDR3 spans 15 amino acids. CDR3 in amino acids: CASSFVTSGKETQYF. CDR3 nucleotides: TGTGCCAGCAGTTTTGTGACTAGCGGGAAAGAGACCCAGTACTTC.

The chain joins TRBV7-9 to TRBJ2-5; 7 bases match TRBD1. The CDR3 consists of 14 residues. The germline gives CDR1 SEHNR, CDR2 FQNEAQ (reference sequence). The V and J ends lost 4 bases and 3 bases, in that order; junction bases with no gene match: 5. The CDR3 DNA reads as TGTGCCAGCAGCTCAGACAGGGTGGAAGAGACCCAGTACTTC. Translating gives CASSSDRVEETQYF.

This rearrangement joins TRBV7-2 to TRBJ2-5, with a weak D call TRBD1 (6 bases). Germline V gene sequence: CDR1 SGHTA, CDR2 FQGNSA. The CDR3 covers 17 residues. Between the trimmed V and J ends, which lost 5 bases and 5 bases, there was a span of 24 bases. The CDR3 DNA reads as TGTGCCAGCAGCGGACGAACGGAGGACAGTATCTCTGAGACCCAGTACTTC. Its translation is CASSGRTEDSISETQYF.

The genes are TRBV11-3 and TRBJ2-7, with 12 bases matching TRBD2. The CDR3 sequence is 14 residues long. Germline CDR1 SGHNT, CDR2 YENEEA. With 1 base clipped from V and 7 bases from J, the junction kept 2 bases outside the gene matches. CDR3: CASSLGLAGEEQYF. The DNA for the CDR3 is TGTGCCAGCAGCTTAGGACTAGCGGGAGAGGAGCAGTACTTC.

The genes are TRBV4-3 and TRBJ2-1, with D perhaps TRBD2 (5 bases). Trimming stripped 4 bases from V and 8 bases from J, with 21 bases between. This CDR3 is 16 amino acids long. Germline V lookup: CDR1 LGHNA, CDR2 YSLEER. CDR3 protein: CASSLYMSPAGDEQFF. The CDR3 DNA follows: TGCGCCAGCAGCCTGTACATGTCCCCCGCCGGGGATGAGCAGTTCTTC.

As regards this clone: The same CDR3 is also encoded by other DNA sequences in this sample. The chain employs TRBV5-4 and TRBJ1-1; 11 bases are shared with TRBD1. V trimming: 4 bases; J trimming: 5 bases; junction bases outside the gene matches: 4. Germline V gene data show CDR1 as SGHNT and CDR2 as YYREEE (reference sequence). The CDR3 has 14 amino acids. In DNA, the CDR3 is TGTGCCAGCAGCCTGGGACAGGGGGTGACTGAAGCTTTCTTT. It is translated as CASSLGQGVTEAFF.

The chain couples TRBV23-1 to TRBJ1-5; 8 nucleotides line up with TRBD1. TRBV23-1 is an ORF; its function is uncertain. CDR3 length: 14 residues. After removal of 4 bases from V and 10 bases from J, the junction contained 9 bases not matched to a gene. DNA of the CDR3: TGCGCCAGCAGTCGAGGGACAGGCGGACGACCCCAGCATTTT. This encodes CASSRGTGGRPQHF.

This chain connects TRBV4-2 to TRBJ1-2; D is unclear. The germline V gene encodes CDR1 LGHNA and CDR2 YNFKEQ. The CDR3 length is 13 residues. V lost 0 bases and J 7 bases, leaving 9 bases between the germline ends. CDR3 DNA sequence: TGTGCCAGCAGCCAAGATCAAGGAGGTGGCTACACCTTC. Encoded protein: CASSQDQGGGYTF.

Concerning this clone: Other DNA sequences in the same sample also yield this CDR3. This chain joins TRBV28 and TRBJ2-7; TRBD1 agrees at 7 bases. V gave up 5 bases and J gave up 3 bases; unmatched junction bases: 4. Germline V gene lookup returns CDR1 MDHEN and CDR2 SYDVKM. CDR3 length: 13 amino acids. CDR3 residues: CASSARQGYEQYF. CDR3 DNA: TGTGCCAGCAGTGCGCGACAGGGCTACGAGCAGTACTTC.

The sample holds a few counts of this clone. The V call is TRBV30, the J call TRBJ1-2; D might be TRBD1 (5 bases). Germline values: CDR1 GTSNPN, CDR2 SVGIG (reference sequence). V was clipped by 0 bases and J by 3 bases, with 14 bases between them. CDR3 length: 15 residues. The CDR3 loop reads CAWSVPGLLDYGYTF. The CDR3 DNA is TGTGCCTGGAGTGTTCCAGGGCTGTTGGACTATGGCTACACCTTC.

DNA for the CDR3: TGTGCCAGCAGTGAATCCCGGGGGTGGACTGGAAACACCATATATTTT. It is translated as CASSESRGWTGNTIYF. The rearrangement joins TRBV25-1 to TRBJ1-3, with D perhaps TRBD1 (5 bases). The CDR3 length is 16 residues. V lost 1 base to trimming and J lost 2 bases, with 12 bases between them. From germline, CDR1 is MGHDK and CDR2 SYGVNS.

The chain is built from TRBV28 and TRBJ2-7; 12 positions match TRBD2. This CDR3 spans 20 amino acids. From germline, CDR1 is MDHEN and CDR2 SYDVKM. J lost 2 bases, V lost 6 bases, and 20 bases had no gene match. The CDR3 sequence: CASSSQGVGASGRAPYEQYF. The CDR3 region has the DNA TGTGCCAGCAGCTCACAGGGGGTTGGGGCTAGCGGGAGGGCCCCCTACGAGCAGTACTTC.

The chain recombines TRBV10-3 with TRBJ2-2; 11 bases map to TRBD2. The length of the CDR3 is 14 residues. Germline V gene data show CDR1 as ENHRY and CDR2 as SYGVKD. The V gene end was trimmed by 6 bases and the J gene end by 7 bases; junction bases not matched to a gene: 4. The CDR3 DNA follows: TGTGCCATCAGGGCCGGACTAGCGGGCGGGGAGCTGTTTTTT. Translation: CAIRAGLAGGELFF.

V usage is TRBV27 and J usage is TRBJ2-7, with D unclear. CDR1 MNHEY and CDR2 SMNVEV come from the germline V gene (reference sequence). Trimming took 10 bases from V and 3 from J, leaving 10 bases between them. The CDR3 is 11 residues long. CDR3 DNA sequence: TGTGCCACCCCGACGGGCTACGAGCAGTACTTC. Its translation is CATPTGYEQYF.

This clone was counted once. CDR3 in amino acids: CASSYSTSGPYEQYF. The CDR3 region has the DNA TGTGCCAGCAGTTACTCGACTAGCGGCCCTTACGAGCAGTACTTC. V is TRBV6-6 and J is TRBJ2-7; TRBD2 matches 9 bases. Germline V gives CDR1 MNHNY, CDR2 SVGAGI (reference sequence). This CDR3 has 15 amino acids. J was trimmed by 4 bases and V by 0 bases; bases with no gene match: 4.

J is TRBJ2-1 and V is TRBV5-8; the match to TRBD1 covers 9 bases. Germline trimming cut 2 bases from V and 8 bases from J; bases unmatched to any gene: 14. The CDR3 extends over 17 amino acids. CDR1 is SGHTS and CDR2 is YDEGEE in the germline V gene. The chain's CDR3 is CASSFPHPGQGADEQFF. In nucleotides, the CDR3 is TGTGCCAGCAGCTTTCCTCACCCGGGACAGGGTGCCGATGAGCAGTTCTTC.

This chain joins TRBV7-9 and TRBJ2-7; 7 bases are shared with TRBD2. V shed 1 base, J shed 3 bases, and the junction held 3 bases outside the gene matches. The CDR3 is made up of 14 amino acids. In germline, CDR1 is SEHNR, CDR2 FQNEAQ (reference sequence). CDR3 amino acids: CASSLGGLYYEQYF. The DNA for the CDR3 is TGTGCCAGCAGCTTAGGGGGACTATACTACGAGCAGTACTTC.

The J gene is TRBJ2-7, the V gene TRBV11-2; possible D gene TRBD1, 5 bases. The V and J ends lost 3 bases and 7 bases respectively, with 22 bases between them. CDR1 is SGHAT, CDR2 FQNNGV, per germline. CDR3 length: 16 residues. CDR3 in amino acids: CASSFFPSPRVEEQYF. CDR3 nucleotide sequence: TGTGCCAGCAGCTTTTTTCCAAGCCCCAGGGTGGAAGAGCAGTACTTC.

The gene calls are TRBV4-2 and TRBJ2-1; 10 nucleotides match TRBD2. The CDR3 loop spans 14 amino acids. CDR1 is LGHNA, CDR2 YNFKEQ, per germline. V was pared by 0 bases and J by 15 bases, with 8 bases of the junction left unmatched. This CDR3 reads CASSQDKREGLTFF. The CDR3 coding sequence is TGTGCCAGCAGCCAAGACAAGCGGGAGGGCCTTACGTTCTTC.

CDR3 nucleotide sequence: TGCGCCAGCAGGGCGCCGGGGACAGGGATCGACGAGCAGTACTTC. This codes for CASRAPGTGIDEQYF. The chain links TRBV5-1 to TRBJ2-7; 9 bases match TRBD1. The CDR3 consists of 15 residues. The V and J ends lost 5 bases and 5 bases, in that order; junction bases with no gene match: 11. Per the germline V gene, CDR1 is SGHRS and CDR2 is YFSETQ. The full variable domain, completed using reference TRBV5-1 and TRBJ2-7, is KAGVTQTPRYLIKTRGQQVTLSCSPISGHRSVSWYQQTPGQGLQFLFEYFSETQRNKGNFPGRFSGRQFSNSRSEMNVSTLELGDSALYLCASRAPGTGIDEQYFGPGTRLTVT.

This clone appeared a single time. The chain links TRBV19 to TRBJ2-3; TRBD2 agrees at 7 bases. CDR3 size: 16 residues. With V trimmed by 4 bases and J by 2 bases, 9 bases remained unmatched. Per the germline V gene, CDR1 is LNHDA and CDR2 is SQIVND (reference sequence). The CDR3 DNA reads TGTGCCAGTAGTACCGGGGGGTTAAAAGCCACAGATACGCAGTATTTT. Amino acid sequence: CASSTGGLKATDTQYF.

This clone came up once. V is TRBV4-2 and J is TRBJ2-7; 8 bases agree with TRBD2. Germline values: CDR1 LGHNA, CDR2 YNFKEQ. After removal of 4 bases from V and 3 bases from J, the junction contained 8 bases not matched to a gene. The CDR3 is made up of 15 amino acids. The CDR3 DNA is TGTGCCAGCAGCCGGTCGCGGGGGGCCCACTACGAGCAGTACTTC. Protein sequence: CASSRSRGAHYEQYF.